The T cell receptor beta chain described here comes from a study of molecular identifiers for immune sequencing clone quantification (dated by TCRdb to the late 2010s). Background on the whole study: For a replicate experiment, RNA from roughly 20,000 or 100,000 naive CD8 T cells was divided into five aliquots, and four of the five aliquots were sequenced. This methods study benchmarked molecular-identifier clustering-based TCR repertoire sequencing (MIDCIRS) and TCR RNA copy counting, using CD8 T cells to do so.

Here is what the overall study found, with its caveats: The naive libraries included spiked-in Jurkat TCR RNA (roughly nine copies' worth), and this RNA is not part of the donor repertoire. Without barcode sub-clustering, chimeric consensus sequences inflated TCR diversity; chimeras reached as high as 47%. Highly expanded clone sizes could be underestimated if identical TCR molecules share a barcode. Spiked-in Jurkat TCR RNA equal to a single cell's worth was reported to be detectable even within one million naive CD8 T cells. Modeling estimated around 3 recovered TCR RNA copies per cell, compared with 8.5 to 10 by digital PCR, which implies around 30% capture efficiency. In CMV-specific effector cells, clones with more than 20 RNA copies accounted for over 97% of molecules, whereas in naive cells such clones accounted for under 1%.

At the junction V is shortened by 3 bases and J by 5 bases, with 15 bases in between. The CDR3, from cysteine to phenylalanine, totals 15 residues. Here the CDR3 DNA is all that survives: 45 bases in frame from base 1. Sequences SEHNR (CDR1) and FQNEAQ (CDR2) are obtained from the germline V gene (reference sequence). Naive CD8 T cell libraries were made from approximately 20,000 to 1,000,000 sorted cells using 10%, 30% or 50% of purified RNA. Naive CD8 T cells, defined as CD8+CD4-CCR7+CD45RA+, were FACS-sorted into RLT Plus buffer on a BD FACSAria II. To test detection sensitivity, Jurkat RNA equal to ten TCR copies was added to samples of about 20,000-1,100,000 naive CD8 T cells. CD8 T cells were enriched with RosetteSep CD8+ T Cell Enrichment Cocktail and Ficoll-Paque, followed by ACK red cell lysis. This clonotype was counted many times. The antigen it binds to is not known. Base quality data are lacking; no much larger clone is found one base away.

The method behind the library was PCR. TCRdb lists the instrument as NextSeq 500. Bulk TCR libraries were prepared as previously described, using TCR primers listed in Table S5. Purification of total RNA was performed with the Qiagen AllPrep DNA/RNA kit. Before any analysis, reads coming from multiple sequencing runs of the same library were combined into one pool. Under the source paper's analysis protocol: Reads were retained only if the reads had an exact TCR constant sequence, and the retained reads were trimmed to 150 nt and grouped according to their 12-nt molecular barcodes. Reads inside each barcode group were sub-clustered using a 15% Levenshtein threshold, and a quality-weighted consensus sequence was constructed for each RNA molecule. Non-functional sequences were removed, as were lower-count sequences one edit away from another. Barcode sub-clusters with fewer than 20% of the maximum read count were removed, based on fitting two negative binomial distributions. TCRdb handled the public reads itself, with Q25 trimming in fastp and clone calling in MiXCR, and kept productive beta chains. Each entry is one CDR3 protein sequence, shown with its most common DNA and genes. The V and J calls shown here were made by TCRdb, not taken from the authors' results. The sample yields under 800,000 distinct CDR3 sequences; about 25% were counted once. The ten largest clones take up 0.78% of the sample.

The clonotype was recovered from a human donor in good health. Some libraries in this study had Jurkat cell RNA spiked in. The source material was naive CD8+ T cells from blood, with Jurkat cell RNA spiked in. Read against the paper, the sample's cell subset or site label means: FACS-sorted CD8+CD4-CCR7+CD45RA+ naive T cells. The sequence joins TRBV7-9 to TRBJ2-3, with the D gene possibly TRBD1 or TRBD2, each one fitting 6 bases. This receptor has the CDR3 CASSFSAGEVDTQYF. The nucleotides are TGTGCCAGCAGCTTTTCGGCAGGGGAGGTAGATACGCAGTATTTT.